This TCR beta chain was found in a study of cytomegalovirus exposure and HLA in healthy donors. Overall study results and limits: Most TCR sequences proved rare, with some public TCRs found in many donors.

PCR used 60 Vbeta primers and 13 Jbeta primers. Profiled with immunoSEQ multiplex PCR; TCRdb holds only in-frame clones, not every one. The table records 120,000 or so clones, about 10% of them present only once. CDR3 length: 15 residues. The V gene lost 1 base and the J gene lost 4 bases, with 10 bases spanning the gap. Germline V gene sequence: CDR1 LGHNT, CDR2 FRNRAP. This clone turned up a few times. Its matching antigen is unknown. This chain connects TRBV12-5 to TRBJ2-2; tentatively, D is TRBD1 (6 bases). The sequenced material came from PBMCs. This receptor was obtained from a woman aged 18-29 years in good health and CMV-seropositive. This chain's CDR3 is CASGLGTALTGELFF. For the CDR3, the DNA is TGTGCTAGTGGTTTGGGGACAGCCCTCACCGGGGAGCTGTTTTTT.